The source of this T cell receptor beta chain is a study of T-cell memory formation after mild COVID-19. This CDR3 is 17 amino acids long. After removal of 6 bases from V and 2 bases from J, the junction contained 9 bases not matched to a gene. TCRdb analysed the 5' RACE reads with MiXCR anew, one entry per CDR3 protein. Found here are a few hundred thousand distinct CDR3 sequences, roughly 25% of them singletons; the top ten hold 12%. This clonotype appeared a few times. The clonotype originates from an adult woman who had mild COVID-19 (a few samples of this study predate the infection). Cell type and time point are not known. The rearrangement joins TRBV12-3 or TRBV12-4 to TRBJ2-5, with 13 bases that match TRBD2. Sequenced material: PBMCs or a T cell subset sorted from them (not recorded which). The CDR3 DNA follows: TGTGCCAGCAGCTTCGGACTAGCGGGGGCTCTACAAGAGACCCAGTACTTC. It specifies CASSFGLAGALQETQYF.